These 12 T cell receptor beta chains were sequenced from one sample in a study of blood T cell repertoires in COVID-19. Profiled with immunoSEQ multiplex PCR; TCRdb holds only in-frame clones, not every one. The sample includes 140,000 or so clones, 88% of them seen just once. Source material: peripheral blood. Receptor source: a woman aged 50 to 60 with acute or convalescent COVID-19.

The chain joins TRBV5-1 to TRBJ1-3, with D hard to call. The CDR3 has 14 amino acids. The V end lost 4 bases, the J end lost 6 bases, and 14 bases lay between the germline ends. CDR1 is SGHRS, CDR2 YFSETQ, per germline. The CDR3 DNA reads TGCGCCAGCAGCGCGGCGGCGCTGGAAAACACCATATATTTT. Its translation is CASSAAALENTIYF.

The chain has TRBV12-3 or TRBV12-4 and TRBJ1-1, with 8 bases that match TRBD1. The J segment lost 8 bases and the V segment lost 7 bases, leaving 6 bases of the junction unmatched. The CDR3 runs 12 residues. CDR3 bases: TGTGCCAGCATCGACAGGGGTCCCGAAGCTTTCTTT. The encoded protein is CASIDRGPEAFF.

There are a few counts of this clone. The V call is TRBV7-9, the J call TRBJ1-2; D is undetermined. The CDR3 runs to 14 residues. CDR1 SEHNR and CDR2 FQNEAQ come from the germline V gene (reference sequence). Deletions cut 4 bases from V and 5 bases from J, with 14 bases between. The CDR3 DNA reads as TGTGCCAGCAGCTACCCCGGGAACCCTTATGGCTACACCTTC. It specifies CASSYPGNPYGYTF.

V is TRBV12-3 or TRBV12-4 and J is TRBJ1-6; the D gene is possibly TRBD1 (5 bases). Deletions cut 6 bases from V and 18 bases from J, with 15 bases between. This CDR3 is 11 amino acids long. The CDR3 region is CASRSSGTTHF. The CDR3, as DNA: TGTGCCAGCAGATCTTCCGGGACTACCCACTTT.

The V gene is TRBV5-1, the J gene TRBJ1-1, with D possibly TRBD1 on 6 matching bases. This CDR3 is built from 14 residues. Trimming shortened V by 5 bases and J by 1 base, and 12 bases separated the two germline ends. CDR1 is SGHRS and CDR2 is YFSETQ in the germline V gene. The CDR3 region is CASRDRTRNTEAFF. Written as DNA, the CDR3 is TGCGCCAGCAGGGACAGAACAAGGAACACTGAAGCTTTCTTT.

This chain joins TRBV21-1 and TRBJ1-6; TRBD1, as called in the table, went unchecked against the DNA. TRBV21-1 represents a pseudogene. This CDR3 comprises 17 residues. CDR3 nucleotides: TGTGCCAGCAGCACGCCTCGACAGGGGGAGATTGATTCACCCCTCCACTTT. Amino acids: CASSTPRQGEIDSPLHF.

The rearrangement joins TRBV29-1 to TRBJ1-1; possibly TRBD1 for D (5 bases). The V gene lost 5 bases and the J gene lost 1 base, with 8 bases spanning the gap. CDR1 is SQVTM and CDR2 is ANQGSEA in the germline V gene. This CDR3 is built from 12 residues. The CDR3 sequence: CSVSRGNTEAFF. In nucleotides, the CDR3 is TGCAGCGTTTCAAGGGGGAACACTGAAGCTTTCTTT.

The rearrangement joins TRBV11-3 to TRBJ2-2, with 11 bases aligning to TRBD1. V was clipped by 2 bases and J by 7 bases; unmatched bases: 3. The CDR3 contains 15 residues. Germline V gene lookup returns CDR1 SGHNT and CDR2 YENEEA. CDR3: CASSLRTGGGGELFF. The CDR3 DNA is TGTGCCAGCAGCTTACGGACAGGGGGCGGCGGGGAGCTGTTTTTT.

This clone was counted once. The gene calls are TRBV4-2 and TRBJ1-2, with a weak D call TRBD1 (6 bases). With 0 bases removed from V and 4 bases from J, the gap between germline ends came to 6 bases. The CDR3 has 13 amino acids. Germline V CDR1 and CDR2: LGHNA, YNFKEQ. The CDR3: CASSQETGYGYTF. In nucleotides, the CDR3 is TGTGCCAGCAGCCAAGAGACAGGCTATGGCTACACCTTC.

This chain joins TRBV7-3 and TRBJ1-5, with 7 positions matching TRBD1. From germline, CDR1 is SGHTA and CDR2 FQGTGA. Trimming cost V 3 bases and J 7 bases; bases outside gene matches: 3. The CDR3 has 13 amino acids. CDR3 sequence reads: CASSFDRAQPQHF. The CDR3 DNA is TGTGCCAGCAGCTTCGACAGGGCCCAGCCCCAGCATTTT.

The chain uses TRBV6-5 and TRBJ1-2; 12 positions match TRBD1. This CDR3 comprises 13 residues. CDR1 MNHEY and CDR2 SVGAGI come from the germline V gene. V was clipped by 6 bases and J by 8 bases; unmatched bases: 4. The DNA of the CDR3 is TGTGCCAGCAGGGGACAGGGGGCGAGGGGCTACACCTTC. This encodes CASRGQGARGYTF.

The CDR3: CASSSPSGYTDTQYF. The CDR3 DNA follows: TGTGCCAGCAGCTCACCTAGCGGGTACACAGATACGCAGTATTTT. The chain is built from TRBV9 and TRBJ2-3, with 8 positions matching TRBD2. Trimming cost V 4 bases and J 2 bases; bases outside gene matches: 6. CDR1 is SGDLS, CDR2 YYNGEE, per germline. This CDR3 comprises 15 residues.